The clone carrying this T cell receptor (beta chain) was counted once. The antigen is undetermined. Authors' data handling: Filtering differed, since immunoSEQ gave only junction sequences and no quality scores. TCRdb's copy holds only in-frame clones and misses some; the assay was immunoSEQ multiplex PCR. V, J and clone size are those of that table, while D and trimming were read from the DNA. The sample carries more than 200,000 clones, 50% to 80% recorded once. The data were obtained in a study of shared clonotypes between healthy human individuals. The CDR3 totals 14 residues. Germline lookup yields CDR1 MGHDK and CDR2 SYGVNS. Trimming removed 0 bases at V and 1 base at J, with 6 bases between. Findings of the study overall: Even with large depth, rarefaction showed that sorted-subset sequencing was incomplete. Naive subsets generally had larger estimated richness than memory subsets.

The sample was memory CD4+ T cells sorted from blood. Subset of the sample: CD45RA-negative fraction. The clonotype comes from a man aged 30-40 years in good health. The genes are TRBV25-1 and TRBJ1-1; a possible D gene is TRBD1 (5 bases). The CDR3 bases are TGTGCCAGCAGTGAATATGGGGGGAACACTGAAGCTTTCTTT. Translated: CASSEYGGNTEAFF. Drawing the rest from reference TRBV25-1 and TRBJ1-1, the complete variable domain is EADIYQTPRYLVIGTGKKITLECSQTMGHDKMYWYQQDPGMELHLIHYSYGVNSTEKGDLSSESTVSRIRTEHFPLTLESARPSHTSQYLCASSEYGGNTEAFFGQGTRLTVV.